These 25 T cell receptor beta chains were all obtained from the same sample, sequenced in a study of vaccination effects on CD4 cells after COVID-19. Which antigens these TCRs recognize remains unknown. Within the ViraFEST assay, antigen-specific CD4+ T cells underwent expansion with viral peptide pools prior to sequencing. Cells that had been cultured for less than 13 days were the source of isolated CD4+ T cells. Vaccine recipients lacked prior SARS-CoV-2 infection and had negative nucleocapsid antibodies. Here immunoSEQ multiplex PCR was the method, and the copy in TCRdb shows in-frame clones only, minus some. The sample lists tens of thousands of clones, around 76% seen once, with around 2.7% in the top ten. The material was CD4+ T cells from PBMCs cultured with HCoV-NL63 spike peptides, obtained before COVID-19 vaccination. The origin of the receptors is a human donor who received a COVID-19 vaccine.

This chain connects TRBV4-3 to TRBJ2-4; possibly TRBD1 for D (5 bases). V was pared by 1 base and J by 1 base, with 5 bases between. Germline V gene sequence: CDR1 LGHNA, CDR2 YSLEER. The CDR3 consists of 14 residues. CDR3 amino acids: CASSQAGAKNIQYF. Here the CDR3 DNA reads TGCGCCAGCAGCCAAGCAGGGGCCAAAAACATTCAGTACTTC.

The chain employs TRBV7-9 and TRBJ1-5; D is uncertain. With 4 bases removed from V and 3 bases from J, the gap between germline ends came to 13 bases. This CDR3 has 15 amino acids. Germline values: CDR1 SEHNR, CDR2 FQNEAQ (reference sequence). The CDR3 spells CASSYTGVTNQPQHF. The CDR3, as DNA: TGTGCCAGCAGCTATACCGGGGTCACCAATCAGCCCCAGCATTTT. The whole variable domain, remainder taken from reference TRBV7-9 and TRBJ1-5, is DTGVSQNPRHKITKRGQNVTFRCDPISEHNRLYWYRQTLGQGPEFLTYFQNEAQLEKSRLLSDRFSAERPKGSFSTLEIQRTEQGDSAMYLCASSYTGVTNQPQHFGDGTRLSIL.

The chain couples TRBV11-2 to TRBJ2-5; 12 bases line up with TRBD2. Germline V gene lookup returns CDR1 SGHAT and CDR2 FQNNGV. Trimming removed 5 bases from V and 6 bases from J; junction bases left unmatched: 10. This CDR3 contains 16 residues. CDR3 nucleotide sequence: TGTGCCAGCAGCCCGACCCTAGCGGGGGGGCCCAAGACCCAGTACTTC. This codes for CASSPTLAGGPKTQYF.

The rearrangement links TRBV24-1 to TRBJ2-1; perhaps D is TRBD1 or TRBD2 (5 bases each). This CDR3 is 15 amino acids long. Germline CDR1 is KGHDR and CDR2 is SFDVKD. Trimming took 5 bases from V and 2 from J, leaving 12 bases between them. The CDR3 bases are TGTGCCACCAGTGCCGTCCGGGGCACCTACAATGAGCAGTTCTTC. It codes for CATSAVRGTYNEQFF.

CDR3 coding DNA: TGTGCCAGCAGTTACGAAGGACAGGGGAGGTCACCCCTCCACTTT. Protein product: CASSYEGQGRSPLHF. This chain connects TRBV6-6 to TRBJ1-6; 9 positions agree with TRBD1. The length of the CDR3 is 15 residues. The V and J ends lost 2 bases and 10 bases, in that order; junction bases with no gene match: 6. Germline CDR1 MNHNY, CDR2 SVGAGI (reference sequence).

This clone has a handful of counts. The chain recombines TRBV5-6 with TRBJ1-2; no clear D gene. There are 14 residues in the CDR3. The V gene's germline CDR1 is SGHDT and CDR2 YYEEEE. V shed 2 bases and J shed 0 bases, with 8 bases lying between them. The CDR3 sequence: CASSFRPTNYGYTF. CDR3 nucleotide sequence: TGTGCCAGCAGCTTCAGACCTACTAACTATGGCTACACCTTC.

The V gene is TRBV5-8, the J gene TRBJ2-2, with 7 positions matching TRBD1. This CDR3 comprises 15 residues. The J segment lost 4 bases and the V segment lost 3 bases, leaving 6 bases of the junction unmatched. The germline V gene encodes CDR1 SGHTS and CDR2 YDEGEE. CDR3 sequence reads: CASSSRGQPTGELFF. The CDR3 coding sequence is TGTGCCAGCAGCTCGAGGGGACAGCCCACCGGGGAGCTGTTTTTT.

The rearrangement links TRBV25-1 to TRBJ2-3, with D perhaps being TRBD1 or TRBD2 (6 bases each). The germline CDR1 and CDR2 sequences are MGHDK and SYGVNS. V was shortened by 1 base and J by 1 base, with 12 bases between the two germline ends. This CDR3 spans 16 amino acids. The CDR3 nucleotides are TGTGCCAGCAGTGAATTGAGGGGGGCCGGCACAGATACGCAGTATTTT. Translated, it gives CASSELRGAGTDTQYF.

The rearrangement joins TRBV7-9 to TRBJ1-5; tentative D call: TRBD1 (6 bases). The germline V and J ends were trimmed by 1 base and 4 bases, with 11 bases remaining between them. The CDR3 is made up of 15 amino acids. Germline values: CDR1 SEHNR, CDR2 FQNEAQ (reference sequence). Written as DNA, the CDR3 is TGTGCCAGCAGCTTAGGCGGAGGGGGGAATCAGCCCCAGCATTTT. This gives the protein CASSLGGGGNQPQHF.

This chain's CDR3 is CASSHAPSGANVLTF. CDR3 DNA sequence: TGCGCCAGCAGCCACGCCCCGTCTGGGGCCAACGTCCTGACTTTC. J is TRBJ2-6 and V is TRBV4-1; no reliable D call. Germline values: CDR1 MGHRA, CDR2 YSYEKL. With 3 bases removed from V and 1 base from J, the gap between germline ends came to 7 bases. This CDR3 spans 15 amino acids.

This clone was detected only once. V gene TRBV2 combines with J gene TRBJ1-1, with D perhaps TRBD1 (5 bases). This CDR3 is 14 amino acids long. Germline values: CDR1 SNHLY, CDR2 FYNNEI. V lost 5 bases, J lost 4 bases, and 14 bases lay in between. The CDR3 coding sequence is TGTGCCAGCAGTTGGGTATCAGGGAGCACTGAAGCTTTCTTT. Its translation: CASSWVSGSTEAFF.

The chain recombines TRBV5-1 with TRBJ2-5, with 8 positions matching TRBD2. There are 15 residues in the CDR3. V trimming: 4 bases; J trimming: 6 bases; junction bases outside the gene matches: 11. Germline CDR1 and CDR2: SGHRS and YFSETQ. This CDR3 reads CASSPLGRAGKTQYF. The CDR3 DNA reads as TGCGCCAGCAGCCCCCTCGGGAGGGCGGGAAAGACCCAGTACTTC.

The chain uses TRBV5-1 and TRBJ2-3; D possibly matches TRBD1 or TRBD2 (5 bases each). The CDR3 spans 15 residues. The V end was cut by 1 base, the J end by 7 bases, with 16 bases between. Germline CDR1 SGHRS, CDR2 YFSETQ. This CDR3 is CASSLMSGTSNTQYF. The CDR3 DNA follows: TGCGCCAGCAGCTTGATGTCGGGGACGAGTAATACGCAGTATTTT.

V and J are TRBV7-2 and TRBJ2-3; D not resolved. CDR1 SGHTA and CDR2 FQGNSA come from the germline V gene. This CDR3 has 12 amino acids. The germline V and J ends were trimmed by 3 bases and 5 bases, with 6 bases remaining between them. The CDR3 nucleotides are TGTGCCAGCAGCTTCTCTCTAGATACGCAGTATTTT. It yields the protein CASSFSLDTQYF. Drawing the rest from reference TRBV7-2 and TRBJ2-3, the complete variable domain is GAGVSQSPSNKVTEKGKDVELRCDPISGHTALYWYRQSLGQGLEFLIYFQGNSAPDKSGLPSDRFSAERTGGSVSTLTIQRTQQEDSAVYLCASSFSLDTQYFGPGTRLTVL.

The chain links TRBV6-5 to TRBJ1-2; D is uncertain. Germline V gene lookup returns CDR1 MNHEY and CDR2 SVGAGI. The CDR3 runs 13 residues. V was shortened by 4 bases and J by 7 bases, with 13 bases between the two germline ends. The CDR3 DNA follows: TGTGCCAGCAGTTTAGTCGGTTACGGTGGCTACACCTTC. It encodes CASSLVGYGGYTF.

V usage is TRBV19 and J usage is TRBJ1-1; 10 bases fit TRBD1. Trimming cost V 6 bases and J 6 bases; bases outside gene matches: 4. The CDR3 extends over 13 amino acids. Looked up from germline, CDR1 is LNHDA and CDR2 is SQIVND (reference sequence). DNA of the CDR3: TGTGCCAGTAGCAGACAGGGGGCGTCTGAAGCTTTCTTT. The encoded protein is CASSRQGASEAFF. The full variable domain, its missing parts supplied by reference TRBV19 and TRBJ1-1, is DGGITQSPKYLFRKEGQNVTLSCEQNLNHDAMYWYRQDPGQGLRLIYYSQIVNDFQKGDIAEGYSVSREKKESFPLTVTSAQKNPTAFYLCASSRQGASEAFFGQGTRLTVV.

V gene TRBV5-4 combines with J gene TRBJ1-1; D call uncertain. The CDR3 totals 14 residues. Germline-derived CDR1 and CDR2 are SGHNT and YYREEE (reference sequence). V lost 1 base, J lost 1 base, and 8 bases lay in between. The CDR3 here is CASSLRTGNTEAFF. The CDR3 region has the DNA TGTGCCAGCAGCTTGCGGACGGGGAACACTGAAGCTTTCTTT.

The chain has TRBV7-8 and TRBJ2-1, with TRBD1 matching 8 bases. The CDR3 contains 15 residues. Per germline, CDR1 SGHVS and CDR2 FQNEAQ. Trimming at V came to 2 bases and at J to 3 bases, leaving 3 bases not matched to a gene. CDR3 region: CASSLPDRDYNEQFF. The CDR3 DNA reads TGTGCCAGCAGCTTACCGGACAGGGACTACAATGAGCAGTTCTTC.

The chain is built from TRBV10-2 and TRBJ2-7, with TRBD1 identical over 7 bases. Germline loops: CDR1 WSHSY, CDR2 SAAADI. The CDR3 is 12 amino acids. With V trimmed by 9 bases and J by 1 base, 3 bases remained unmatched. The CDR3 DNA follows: TGCGCCAGTTCACAGGGGTCCTACGAGCAGTACGTC. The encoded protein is CASSQGSYEQYV.

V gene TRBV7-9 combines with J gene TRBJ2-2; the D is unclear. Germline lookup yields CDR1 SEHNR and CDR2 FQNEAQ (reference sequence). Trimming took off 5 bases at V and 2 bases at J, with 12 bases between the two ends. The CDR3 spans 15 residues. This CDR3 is CASSQVGANTGELFF. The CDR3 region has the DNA TGTGCCAGCAGCCAGGTCGGAGCTAACACCGGGGAGCTGTTTTTT.

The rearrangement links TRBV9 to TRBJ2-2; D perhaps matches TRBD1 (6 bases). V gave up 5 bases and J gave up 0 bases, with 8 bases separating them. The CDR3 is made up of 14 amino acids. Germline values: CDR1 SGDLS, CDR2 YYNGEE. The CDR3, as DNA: TGTGCCAGCAGTGGGACAACGAACACCGGGGAGCTGTTTTTT. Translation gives CASSGTTNTGELFF.

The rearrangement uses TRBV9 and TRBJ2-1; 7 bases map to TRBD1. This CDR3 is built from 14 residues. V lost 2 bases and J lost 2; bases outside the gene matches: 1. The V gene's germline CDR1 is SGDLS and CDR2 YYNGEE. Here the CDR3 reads CASSVGQAYNEQFF. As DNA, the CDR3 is TGTGCCAGCAGCGTCGGACAGGCCTACAATGAGCAGTTCTTC.

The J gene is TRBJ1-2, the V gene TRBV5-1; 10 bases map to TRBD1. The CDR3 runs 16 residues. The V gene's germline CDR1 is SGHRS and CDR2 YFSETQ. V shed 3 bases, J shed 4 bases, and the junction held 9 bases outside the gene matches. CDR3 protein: CASSSDSTGGFYGYTF. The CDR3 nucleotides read TGCGCCAGCAGCTCTGACTCGACAGGGGGCTTCTATGGCTACACCTTC.

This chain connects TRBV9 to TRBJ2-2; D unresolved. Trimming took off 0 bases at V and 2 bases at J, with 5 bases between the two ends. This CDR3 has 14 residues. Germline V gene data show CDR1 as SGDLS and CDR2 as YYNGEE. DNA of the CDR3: TGTGCCAGCAGCGTAGATATCAACACCGGGGAGCTGTTTTTT. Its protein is CASSVDINTGELFF.

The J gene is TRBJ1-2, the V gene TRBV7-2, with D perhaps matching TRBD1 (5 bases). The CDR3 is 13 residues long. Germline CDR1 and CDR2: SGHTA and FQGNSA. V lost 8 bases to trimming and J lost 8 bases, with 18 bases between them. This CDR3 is CASGTDRVQGYTF. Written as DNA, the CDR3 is TGTGCCAGCGGAACCGACAGAGTTCAAGGCTACACCTTC.